A selection of T cell receptor beta chains follows, all from one sample in a study of control samples from healthy donors and cancer patients. TCRdb's table, derived via immunoSEQ multiplex PCR, lists solely in-frame clones and lacks some. The sample shows around 70,000 clones, approximately 89% of them seen only once. Material: PBMCs. These receptors came from a woman between 45 and 60 years old with head and neck cancer. Each CDR3 is given with its conserved first and last residue.

v_gene,j_gene,CDR3aa
TRBV19,TRBJ2-3,CASSVGTGSQYF
TRBV19,TRBJ1-2,CASSTTGPGYGYTF
TRBV6-2/TRBV6-3,TRBJ2-7,CASSYEDSPSYEQYF
TRBV6-1,TRBJ1-3,CASSDTGVRAGGNTIYF
TRBV19,TRBJ1-1,CASKAPRGAGNTEAFF
TRBV28,TRBJ2-4,CASTPAVGAKNIQYF
TRBV10-3,TRBJ2-3,CAIRSNFVRTDTQYF
TRBV18,TRBJ1-4,CASSPGATNEKLFF
TRBV24-1,TRBJ2-5,CATSDLGTSGVGTQYF
TRBV4-2,TRBJ1-2,CASSQDRDYGYTF
TRBV3-1/TRBV3-2,TRBJ2-3,CASSRGLADRTDTQYF
TRBV19,TRBJ1-1,CASSIDTGTEAFF
TRBV18,TRBJ2-2,CASSSLVRGTGELFF
TRBV5-1,TRBJ2-2,CASSPLRQGADTGELFF
TRBV7-2,TRBJ1-1,CASSFGGLLTEAFF
TRBV12-3/TRBV12-4,TRBJ2-3,CASRTGIKPAQYF
TRBV7-3,TRBJ2-6,CASSSGSAGANVLTF
TRBV6-2/TRBV6-3,TRBJ2-7,CASSYRDNYEQYF
TRBV2,TRBJ2-2,CASSDPGNTGELFF
TRBV5-4,TRBJ2-7,CASSRGGQGDYEQYF
TRBV6-5,TRBJ2-7,CASSLGTSVAMQYF
TRBV25-1,TRBJ2-1,CASSAWGGWTGPAEQFF
TRBV7-9,TRBJ2-3,CASSLTSGGENTQYF
TRBV5-6,TRBJ2-2,CASSSIPGTLTNTGELFF
TRBV30,TRBJ1-3,CAWSPFLGHSGNTIYF
TRBV19,TRBJ1-3,CASSPQGRHTIYF
TRBV27,TRBJ2-7,CASSFDGGGTIYEQYF
TRBV11-3,TRBJ2-5,CASSPGRLAGGPETQYF
TRBV29-1,TRBJ2-2,CSGRGYRGTNTGELFF
TRBV7-9,TRBJ1-5,CASTADGDQPQHF
TRBV29-1,TRBJ2-7,CSVQDYTSYEQYF
TRBV6-2/TRBV6-3,TRBJ1-5,CASSIRDNQPQHF
TRBV5-4,TRBJ1-1,CASSVKGTAGSTEAFF
TRBV5-4,TRBJ1-3,CASSSPGMGRGNTIYF
TRBV30,TRBJ1-5,CAWSVQGQGSNQPQHF
TRBV11-3,TRBJ2-7,CASSPGQGSYEQYF
TRBV9,TRBJ1-4,CASSEQGAGNEKLFF
TRBV24-1,TRBJ2-2,CATSVGGDGELFF